A selection of T cell receptor beta chains follows, all from one sample in a study of blood T cells in healthy people across ages. Each CDR3 protein is one row after TCRdb ran MiXCR on the 5' RACE reads. The repertoire holds 1.5 million to 2 million distinct CDR3 sequences, with about two fifths as singletons. Sequenced material: blood. Source of these receptors: a human donor in good health. Each CDR3 is given with its conserved first and last residue. The D gene is left open where the match is weak. Only part of the rows carry a size: once, few, many, or a class if the clone is expanded.

DNA,CDR3,V,D,size,J
TGTGCCAGCAGTTCCCAGGGTCAATACTACGAGCAGTACTTC,CASSSQGQYYEQYF,TRBV27,-,few,TRBJ2-7
TGTGCCAGCAGCTTAGAAGTATCTAGCTACACCTTC,CASSLEVSSYTF,TRBV7-9,-,-,TRBJ1-2
TGCAGCGTTGTATTCACAGATACGCAGTATTTT,CSVVFTDTQYF,TRBV29-1,-,many,TRBJ2-3
TGTGCCAGCAGCACACTAGCGGGGGGGCGAAGCTCCTACAATGAGCAGTTCTTC,CASSTLAGGRSSYNEQFF,TRBV28,TRBD2,few,TRBJ2-1
TGTGCCAGCAGCAACCGGGGGGGGCTAGATATGAACACTGAAGCTTTCTTT,CASSNRGGLDMNTEAFF,TRBV11-2,-,-,TRBJ1-1
TGTGCCACCAGCATCCGATCAACTCAAGAGACCCAGTACTTC,CATSIRSTQETQYF,TRBV15,-,-,TRBJ2-5
TGCAGTGCCGTCAGCCCACCCGCACGAGATACGCAGTATTTT,CSAVSPPARDTQYF,TRBV20-1,-,-,TRBJ2-3
TGCGCCAGCAGCCAAGCCCCTAGCGGGGGGACGATCTCCTACAATGAGCAGTTCTTC,CASSQAPSGGTISYNEQFF,TRBV4-3,TRBD2,many,TRBJ2-1
TGTGCCAGCAAGTGGGGTCGGACGGATACGCAGTATTTT,CASKWGRTDTQYF,TRBV6-6,-,-,TRBJ2-3
TGTGCCAGCGGGGGGGAGAACTATGGCTACACCTTC,CASGGENYGYTF,TRBV11-2,-,-,TRBJ1-2
TGTGCCAGCAGCCAAGATCTCAGCGGGGGGGCCTACAATGAGCAGTTCTTC,CASSQDLSGGAYNEQFF,TRBV7-2,TRBD2,few,TRBJ2-1
TGTGCCAGCAGCCCCACGTGGTCAGATACGCAGTATTTT,CASSPTWSDTQYF,TRBV7-2,-,once,TRBJ2-3
TGTGCCAGCAGTTTATCGGTAGCGACAGGGTTTATTTCCAATGAGCAGTTCTTC,CASSLSVATGFISNEQFF,TRBV27,TRBD1,once,TRBJ2-1
TGTGCCAGCAGTGGCGGGGACAGATACTATGGCTACACCTTC,CASSGGDRYYGYTF,TRBV25-1,TRBD1,-,TRBJ1-2
TGTGCCAGCAGCCCTACAGGGAAGAACTATGGCTACGCCTTC,CASSPTGKNYGYAF,TRBV6-2/TRBV6-3,-,-,TRBJ1-2
TGTGCCAGCAGCCAATGGACAGGGGAGAACAATGAGCAGTTCTTC,CASSQWTGENNEQFF,TRBV11-1,TRBD1,-,TRBJ2-1
TGTGCCATCAGTCCCGACCAGGGGGTGAGGACTAATGAAAAACTGTTTTTT,CAISPDQGVRTNEKLFF,TRBV10-3,TRBD1,few,TRBJ1-4
TGTGCCAGCAGCCCTACAGGGGTGGACAGGCAGCCCCAGCATTTT,CASSPTGVDRQPQHF,TRBV6-2/TRBV6-3,TRBD1,-,TRBJ1-5
TGTGTCAGCAGCCGACCGGGACAGGGAAATGGCTACACCTTC,CVSSRPGQGNGYTF,TRBV7-2,TRBD1,-,TRBJ1-2
TGTGCCAGCAGTGGACTAGACGATGAGCAGTTCTTC,CASSGLDDEQFF,TRBV28,TRBD2,-,TRBJ2-1
TGCAGCGTTGCCCGGGGACCCTTTGAAGGCTACACCTTC,CSVARGPFEGYTF,TRBV29-1,-,-,TRBJ1-2
TGCAGCGTTGAATCGACTATCCCGGGTGATGAGCAGTTCTTC,CSVESTIPGDEQFF,TRBV29-1,-,many,TRBJ2-1
TGTGCCAGCAGCCTGCGACCTAGGGCCCTCAATGAGCAGTTCTTC,CASSLRPRALNEQFF,TRBV6-5,-,-,TRBJ2-1
TGTGCCAGCAGCTTACGAGCGGGGGGGCTGGAGACCCAGTACTTC,CASSLRAGGLETQYF,TRBV7-2,TRBD2,-,TRBJ2-5
TGTGCCAGCTCATCGGGACTAGCGGGCCCCAAGTGGGAGACCCAGTACTTC,CASSSGLAGPKWETQYF,TRBV18,TRBD2,few,TRBJ2-5
TGTGCCAGCAGGACGGAGGGACAGATCACGGGCTACACCTTC,CASRTEGQITGYTF,TRBV28,TRBD1,once,TRBJ1-2
TGTGCCAGCAGTTTATCTGAGGGCACTGAAGCTTTCTTT,CASSLSEGTEAFF,TRBV27,-,many,TRBJ1-1
TGTGCCAGCAGCCTAGTCCCCGGGGACTTGGCCTACGAGCAGTACTTC,CASSLVPGDLAYEQYF,TRBV11-1,-,once,TRBJ2-7
TGTGCCAGCAGTTACTCGAGGGGGTGGAATGAGCAGTTCTTC,CASSYSRGWNEQFF,TRBV6-6,-,-,TRBJ2-1
TGTGCCAGCAGTTACTCGGGTCGAACCCTCGAGCAGTACTTC,CASSYSGRTLEQYF,TRBV6-6,-,-,TRBJ2-7
TGTGCCAGCAGCTTAGAGGGTCTTTTGACTAGCGAGGCCCAAGAGACCCAGTACTTC,CASSLEGLLTSEAQETQYF,TRBV7-2,TRBD2,few,TRBJ2-5
TGTGCCACCAGTGATTTGAGAGGGCAGGGGACAGATACGCAGTATTTT,CATSDLRGQGTDTQYF,TRBV24-1,-,few,TRBJ2-3
TGTGCCAGCAGTCCCCAGCCGGGACTAGTCGCCAATGAGCAGTTCTTC,CASSPQPGLVANEQFF,TRBV7-9,TRBD2,few,TRBJ2-1
TGTGCCAGCAGCTTATCCCTAGCGGGGGCCCCTAGCACAGATACGCAGTATTTT,CASSLSLAGAPSTDTQYF,TRBV7-3,TRBD2,many,TRBJ2-3
TGTGCCAGCATTTCCGGGACAGCCGACAGGGACACTGAAGCTTTCTTT,CASISGTADRDTEAFF,TRBV6-6,TRBD1,-,TRBJ1-1
TGCGCCAGCAGCTCGGAGCCCAGGGGGCTCTACGAGCAGTACTTC,CASSSEPRGLYEQYF,TRBV5-1,TRBD1,-,TRBJ2-7
TGTGCCAGCAGCCTTAAACGGACAGGACCCACTTTTAACTATGGCTACACCTTC,CASSLKRTGPTFNYGYTF,TRBV11-2,TRBD1,-,TRBJ1-2
TGTGCCAGCAGAGCGGACCACCTTGTTGGTACGCAGTATTTT,CASRADHLVGTQYF,TRBV6-5,-,-,TRBJ2-3
TGTGCCAGCAGTCACCTAGTTCCGAGCACAGATACGCAGTATTTT,CASSHLVPSTDTQYF,TRBV28,-,few,TRBJ2-3
TGTGCCAGCAGCTTAAGGGAGGACACTGAAGCTTTCTTT,CASSLREDTEAFF,TRBV7-9,-,-,TRBJ1-1
TGTGCCAGCAGCCAAGTGGGGACAGGGGACTCCTACGAGCAGTACTTC,CASSQVGTGDSYEQYF,TRBV3-1,TRBD1,-,TRBJ2-7
TGTGCCAGCAGCCAAAGCCAGCGGGGGCCAGAAGAGACCCAGTACTTC,CASSQSQRGPEETQYF,TRBV4-2,TRBD2,few,TRBJ2-5
TGTGCCAGCAGCCAAGACGATGCTGGCGGGGGGCAAGAGACCCAGTACTTC,CASSQDDAGGGQETQYF,TRBV4-2,TRBD2,-,TRBJ2-5
TGCGCCAGCAGCTTGAACGCCCCGGGGTTCCCAGATACGCAGTATTTT,CASSLNAPGFPDTQYF,TRBV5-1,-,-,TRBJ2-3
TGTGCCAGCAGCTTAGAAAATTGGGAACTGTTTTTT,CASSLENWELFF,TRBV7-9,-,few,TRBJ1-4
TGTGCCAGCACCGAGGCACTCGCGAACACTGAAGCTTTCTTT,CASTEALANTEAFF,TRBV6-5,-,-,TRBJ1-1
TGTGCCAGCAGCTTAAAGTGGGGGGAGTATGGCTACACCTTC,CASSLKWGEYGYTF,TRBV7-8,-,-,TRBJ1-2
TGTGCCACCAATGATCAAACAGGGGTTGTGGATGGCTACACCTTC,CATNDQTGVVDGYTF,TRBV24-1,TRBD1,-,TRBJ1-2
TGCAGTGCTAGACAGGGAGGCAATGGCTACACCTTC,CSARQGGNGYTF,TRBV20-1,-,few,TRBJ1-2
TGTGCCTGGAGTGTAAACTACGAGCAGTACTTC,CAWSVNYEQYF,TRBV30,-,-,TRBJ2-7